This TCR beta chain was recorded in a study of siplizumab effects on memory and regulatory T cells. Trimming removed 4 bases from V and 1 base from J, with 8 bases in between. From germline, CDR1 is SGHRS and CDR2 YFSETQ. The CDR3 runs 13 residues. Here immunoSEQ multiplex PCR was the method, and the copy in TCRdb shows in-frame clones only, minus some. The repertoire holds some 100,000 clones, 94% seen once, with roughly 0.61% in the top ten. The clonotype was recovered from a human donor in good health. Input material: Tregs sorted from blood. V gene TRBV5-1 combines with J gene TRBJ1-1; D possibly corresponds to TRBD1 (5 bases). The CDR3 region is CASSPGQNTEAFF. The CDR3 DNA follows: TGCGCCAGCAGCCCCGGACAGAACACTGAAGCTTTCTTT.